Described below is a single T cell receptor beta chain sequence and its context. As yet, its antigen is unknown. This CDR3 contains 16 residues. The germline gives CDR1 SGHRS, CDR2 YFSETQ. V was clipped by 2 bases and J by 3 bases; unmatched bases: 7. A 5'RACE reaction primed in the constant segment made cDNA libraries of TCR alpha and TCR beta, and these carried sample barcodes and UMIs. TCRdb processed the 5' RACE reads anew with MiXCR; each CDR3 protein has one entry. This sample has 500,000 to 600,000 distinct CDR3 sequences, with about 20% found just once. The data were obtained in a study of T-cell memory formation after mild COVID-19. Study information: Among the donors, TCR clusters were largely specific to each donor. Study-level points and caveats: Clones contracting across day 15 to 85 had a balanced CD4/CD8 profile; later expanding clones leaned CD4+. Mainly in CM and EM were contracting CD4+ clones; CD8+ were in EMRA.

The sequence was obtained from an adult woman who had mild COVID-19 (a few samples of this study predate the infection). Cell type and time point are not known. The chain recombines TRBV5-1 with TRBJ2-3; 9 bases match TRBD2. The sequenced material came from PBMCs or a T cell subset sorted from them (not recorded which). CDR3 protein: CASSFSRGGLTDTQYF. DNA for the CDR3: TGCGCCAGCAGCTTTTCGCGGGGGGGCTTAACAGATACGCAGTATTTT.